This TCR beta chain was captured in a study of cytomegalovirus exposure and HLA in healthy donors (TCRdb year 2017). Study-level background: An earlier analysis of about 560 of the donors reported 250 to 300 Gb of sequence data and 117 million unique TCR beta sequences obtained from 150 million to 200 million T cells. Roughly 290 gigabases of sequencing data and approximately 91 million unique TCR sequences made up an early release that covered 500 to 700 HLA-typed donors. The genetic ancestry cluster associated with self-reported Caucasian donors included about 81% of the roughly 390 genotyped donors. The study aimed to test whether signatures of past pathogen exposure could be identified by cataloging public T cell receptors. Using immunosequencing, the study profiled T cell repertoires from some 670 subjects and related those repertoires to cytomegalovirus serostatus. Besides the first cohort of approximately 670 subjects, a separate validation cohort made up of over 95 different subjects was used. The study combined high-throughput TCR immunosequencing, statistical association of individual TCRs with disease status, and machine learning to predict cytomegalovirus infection status. A later analysis re-examined previously published TCR beta repertoires from about 700 donors and added high-resolution HLA genotyping to investigate patterns of TCR occurrence. In the later analysis, no new phenotypic data were used to find candidate immune exposures; instead, reliance was placed on TCR beta sequences and their occurrence across donors. An earlier analysis of some 600 of the donors applied high-throughput TCR beta sequencing to assess whether each TCR beta V gene segment acted as functional or pseudogenic. Alongside the repertoire data, information on donor age, sex, ethnicity and CMV serostatus was compiled. A later genetic analysis took genome-wide SNP genotypes for about three fifths of the 666 donors and used that subset as a discovery cohort. Every repertoire in the discovery cohort had been generated on one and the same sequencing platform. Class I and class II HLA loci were covered by the typing at four-digit resolution. The number of donors typed differed by locus, with about 629-630 for A, B, C, DRB1 and DQB1, 522 for DQA1, nearly 610 for DPA1, and roughly 450 for DPB1. Because of strong linkage in the cohort, roughly five DR-DQ haplotypes were treated as single units for association and clustering. Among a few hundred genotyped donors of the cohort, an average of 235,054 unique TCR beta nucleotide sequences were sequenced per donor, roughly 18% of them non-productive.

This clone was found a few times. The clone's antigen remains unknown. Per-base quality was not reported, and no clone a single base away is much larger than it. The sample holds other DNA sequences that translate to the same CDR3. Results the study describes overall, beyond this receptor: Strong co-occurrence of HLA alleles, especially DR and DQ, made assigning TCR associations to individual alleles difficult. In a later analysis, most CMV-associated TCR beta chains were found to appear HLA-restricted, with HLA associations seemingly driven largely by CMV exposure. While some public TCRs were present in many individuals, most TCR sequences turned up only very rarely across donors. A further reported finding was that TCR beta sequences accurately predicted the HLA-A and HLA-B alleles for most subjects in the first cohort. In both the original and validation cohorts, the classifier was reported to diagnose cytomegalovirus status with high specificity and sensitivity. The only immune exposure information available for the cohort was CMV serostatus. Compared with equally common non-associated chains, HLA-associated TCR beta chains in a later analysis were more clonally expanded and had lower generation probabilities. A later analysis associated roughly 17,000 TCR beta sequences with specific HLA alleles at a false discovery rate of 0.05. Roughly 17 rarely observed V segments, including chromosome 9 orphons, were excluded from the earlier analysis of approximately 500 of the donors because counts were too low. Because the 87-base-pair reads could not distinguish some IMGT-functional V segments, including TRBV6-2 and TRBV6-3, those segments were excluded. In an earlier analysis of around 600 of the donors, most TCR beta V segments appeared in productive rearrangements about 90% or about 30% of the time, broadly matching IMGT annotations. A later genetic analysis associated a missense DCLRE1C variant with V-gene and J-gene trimming of TCR beta chains, and an independent cohort replicated the association. According to the authors, the approach could potentially be generalized to other disease states and immunological phenotypes. Roughly uniform sequencing depth across donors was assumed in presence/absence analyses, although this assumption may not hold. In a later analysis, several top co-occurrence clusters were reported to appear linked to parvovirus B19, influenza, CMV and Epstein-Barr virus. Compared with the approximately 670-donor mean, donors in an Asian-associated ancestry cluster had fewer N-insertions in productive TCRs, according to a later genetic analysis. Because HLA typing was unavailable for some donors at each locus, only the typed subset was used in association tests. Linkage disequilibrium might explain the correlated functional status among segregating V segments, but an unknown experimental factor could not be excluded. In this cohort, only TCR beta chains were sequenced, and detectable features were limited by the absence of alpha or paired-chain data. The study gave a list of about 160 TCR beta chains associated with cytomegalovirus. Three of the identified cytomegalovirus-associated TCR beta chains were confirmed in vitro to be specific for cytomegalovirus antigens. The sequencing pipeline was judged likely to have produced a cluster of highly shared sequence variants as a technical artifact. In a later analysis, TCR association rates were found to vary across HLA loci, with the most associated TCRs seen for DRB1 alleles and the fewest for HLA-C alleles.

The library was prepared using the immunoSEQ multiplex PCR assay. For the multiplex PCR, a mixture combining 60 forward primers for TCR Vbeta segments and 13 reverse primers for TCR Jbeta segments was used. Amplification of the CDR3 region of rearranged TCR beta genes was performed with a multiplex PCR assay on genomic DNA. The amplified TCR beta libraries were sequenced on the Illumina HiSeq System as 87-base-pair reads. Regarding the original processing steps: In a later analysis, tens of millions of unique TCR beta chains were counted across the roughly 670 repertoires, and roughly 10 million of these chains were shared by at least two donors. To remove PCR and sequencing errors, raw reads were error-corrected and collapsed into unique sequences using a nearest-neighbor algorithm that merged closely related sequences. CDR3 sequences were aligned to IMGT reference sequences to assign V, D and J gene segments. For a sequence to be retained, a match of at least six nucleotides was required to both a V gene segment and a J gene segment. A rearrangement counted as productive if the CDR3 had no stop codons and remained in frame with V and J, and every other rearrangement counted as non-productive. CDR3 was defined according to IMGT convention as the region running from the second conserved V-encoded cysteine to the conserved J-encoded phenylalanine. Sequences without an unambiguous match to a single V gene segment were excluded from the earlier analysis of over 500 of the donors. In an earlier analysis of several hundred of the donors, V segments were called functional above 56.7% productive rearrangements and were called segregating when the between-donor standard deviation exceeded 5%. To diagnose cytomegalovirus status from the catalog of TCR beta chain sequences, a statistical classification framework was built. In a later analysis, V and J genes were assigned by comparing TCR nucleotide sequences against IMGT/GENE-DB human TR gene sequences. In a later analysis, CDR3 sequences and most-parsimonious VDJ recombination scenarios were assigned using the TCRdist pipeline. A later analysis defined each TCR beta chain by its CDR3 amino acid sequence plus V-gene family, and excluded reads lacking a unique V-gene family. A later analysis removed over 500 highly shared, low-generation-probability nucleotide sequences to deal with suspected cross-contamination and a sequencing artifact. In a later analysis, a clonal expansion index for each public chain was calculated from normalized within-repertoire ranks of inferred template counts. A later analysis computed generation probabilities with a VDJ recombination model fitted to out-of-frame rearrangements, and checked the results against IGoR. In a later analysis, hypergeometric tests were used to score TCR-TCR, TCR-HLA and TCR-CMV co-occurrence, with a repertoire-size bias correction applied to TCR pairs. In a later analysis, false discovery rates were estimated by permuting HLA or CMV assignments 20 times. A later analysis grouped co-occurring TCRs with DBSCAN, adding TCRdist sequence similarity when clustering within HLA-allele-positive subsets. Repertoires with fewer than 30,000 or more than 120,000 public chains, plus five repertoires with anomalous nucleotide sharing, were excluded from co-occurrence clustering. TCRdb limited this immuneACCESS table to in-frame rearrangements with V and J called. A share of clones is missing; checked studies link under half to unresolved V genes, and the rest is unexplained. The V and J calls and clone size come from that table; D and trimming were worked out from the DNA. For this sample there are 150,000 to 170,000 clones; about four fifths appear just once. Of the sample, about 2.8% falls within the top ten clones.

The CDR3 has 13 amino acids, counting the end cysteine and phenylalanine. Only the CDR3 DNA is retained, 39 bases long and in frame from the first base. Reading the germline V gene (reference sequence) gives CDR1 SGHNT and CDR2 YYREEE. A distance of 5 bases separates the germline ends of V and J, which lose 0 bases and 2 bases respectively. In total, roughly 670 healthy bone marrow donors made up the cohort. Cohort members were all nominally healthy when sampled, although unrecorded immune exposures were likely present. The donor was CMV seronegative and was included in the group of a few hundred seronegative cohort members. Each donor provided a peripheral blood sample, and peripheral blood mononuclear cells were used for TCR beta sequencing. Genomic DNA extraction from the blood cell samples was performed with the Qiagen DNeasy Blood Extraction Kit.

The chain links TRBV5-4 with TRBJ1-2; a confident D gene designation cannot be given. The TCR was taken from a man aged 18 to 29 in good health and CMV-seronegative. Sequencing used PBMCs. At the DNA level, the sequence is TGTGCCAGCAGCTTGGCGGGGAACTATGGCTACACCTTC. This gives the protein CASSLAGNYGYTF.